This T cell receptor (beta chain) was retrieved from a study of T cells in Graves' hyperthyroidism and ophthalmopathy. Germline trimming cut 4 bases from V and 3 bases from J; bases unmatched to any gene: 7. The length of the CDR3 is 14 residues. The germline gives CDR1 SQVTM, CDR2 ANQGSEA. RNA transcripts served as the template for amplifying TCR beta CDR3 regions. HTBI primers drove first-round RT-PCR of the TCR CDR3. One entry per CDR3 protein, called by TCRdb with MiXCR from the multiplex PCR reads. The sample lists 500,000 to 600,000 distinct CDR3 sequences, 15% to 20% seen once, with about 45% in the top ten. The study's findings and limits: Among clonotypes expanded in thyroid above 0.001, most were also found in blood.

This clonotype showed up just a few times. Its antigen remains unknown. Sequenced material: blood. The source is a man aged 35-49 years with Graves' ophthalmopathy. The chain joins TRBV29-1 to TRBJ2-7; 9 nucleotides align to TRBD2. The CDR3: CSVARGGAIYEQYF. The CDR3 nucleotides are TGCAGCGTTGCTCGCGGGGGGGCCATCTACGAGCAGTACTTC.